A single sample gave rise to the 12 T cell receptor beta chains below, sequenced in a study of cytomegalovirus exposure and HLA in healthy donors. PCR employed 60 Vbeta and 13 Jbeta primers. Profiled with immunoSEQ multiplex PCR; TCRdb holds only in-frame clones, not every one. The sample carries some 240,000 clones, nearly 95% recorded once. Sequences were obtained from PBMCs. Receptors originate from a girl aged 2 to 10 in good health and CMV-seronegative.

V gene TRBV5-5 combines with J gene TRBJ2-7; 7 bases fit TRBD2. The ends lost 2 bases at V and 2 bases at J; junction bases unmatched: 4. The CDR3 is made up of 14 amino acids. CDR1 is SGHKS, CDR2 YYEKEE, per germline (reference sequence). The CDR3 sequence is CASSFPGGTYEQYF. The CDR3 DNA reads TGTGCCAGCAGCTTCCCCGGGGGGACCTACGAGCAGTACTTC. Complete variable domain (other parts from reference TRBV5-5 and TRBJ2-7): DAGVTQSPTHLIKTRGQQVTLRCSPISGHKSVSWYQQVLGQGPQFIFQYYEKEERGRGNFPDRFSARQFPNYSSELNVNALLLGDSALYLCASSFPGGTYEQYFGPGTRLTVT.

V gene TRBV6-1 combines with J gene TRBJ1-4; the D gene is possibly TRBD1 (5 bases). Germline V gives CDR1 MNHNS, CDR2 SASEGT. V lost 4 bases, J lost 0 bases, and 18 bases lay in between. CDR3 length: 18 amino acids. CDR3 nucleotides: TGTGCCAGCAGTGTCTTCAGCGGGGGAATAGCAACTAATGAAAAACTGTTTTTT. This translates into CASSVFSGGIATNEKLFF.

In DNA form, the CDR3 reads TGCAGCGTTGAACCTCGGACAGGGGGAGACTACGAGCAGTACTTC. Its protein is CSVEPRTGGDYEQYF. The rearrangement links TRBV29-1 to TRBJ2-7; 10 nucleotides align to TRBD1. This CDR3 comprises 15 residues. Germline CDR1 SQVTM, CDR2 ANQGSEA. The J segment lost 3 bases and the V segment lost 2 bases, leaving 7 bases of the junction unmatched.

Regarding this clone: One end of the junction varies from germline; a read error may be responsible. The same CDR3 arises from other DNA sequences in this sample as well. The chain employs TRBV30 and TRBJ1-3; 7 bases are shared with TRBD1. The CDR3 covers 17 residues. The germline V gene encodes CDR1 GTSNPN and CDR2 SVGIG (reference sequence). The CDR3 DNA sequence: TGCGCCTGGAGCGATATACAGGGGAGTAGTTGGGGAAACACCATATATTTT. Residues: CAWSDIQGSSWGNTIYF.

The sample holds a few counts of this clone. The J gene is TRBJ1-5, the V gene TRBV29-1, with D hard to call. The CDR3 is 15 residues long. V was shortened by 4 bases and J by 6 bases, with 19 bases between the two germline ends. The germline V gene encodes CDR1 SQVTM and CDR2 ANQGSEA. The CDR3 coding sequence is TGCAGCGTTGGTTCGGGGAATGGTGAGGGTCAGCCCCAGCATTTT. It encodes CSVGSGNGEGQPQHF.

The V and J genes are TRBV29-1 and TRBJ1-3; the D gene is possibly TRBD1 (5 bases). V gave up 7 bases and J gave up 4 bases, with 14 bases separating them. Germline CDR1 is SQVTM and CDR2 is ANQGSEA. The CDR3 covers 13 residues. The CDR3 reads CSARTKGGNTIYF. CDR3 coding DNA: TGCAGCGCCAGAACAAAGGGGGGAAACACCATATATTTT.

The chain uses TRBV5-1 and TRBJ2-7, with 14 bases lining up with TRBD2. The V and J ends lost 4 bases and 7 bases, in that order; junction bases with no gene match: 13. The CDR3 extends over 17 amino acids. CDR1 is SGHRS, CDR2 YFSETQ, per germline. The CDR3 loop reads CASSVTPGLAGEVEQYF. The CDR3 nucleotides are TGCGCCAGCAGCGTGACTCCGGGACTAGCGGGAGAGGTTGAGCAGTACTTC.

V is TRBV4-1 and J is TRBJ1-1; D is perhaps TRBD1 (5 bases). V was trimmed by 2 bases and J by 0 bases, leaving 7 bases between them. The CDR3 extends over 14 amino acids. Germline V CDR1 and CDR2: MGHRA, YSYEKL. For the CDR3, the DNA is TGCGCCAGCAGCCAATGGGACTTGAACACTGAAGCTTTCTTT. This sequence encodes CASSQWDLNTEAFF.

This clone has more than one count but fewer than ten. The chain uses TRBV5-5 and TRBJ1-1, with 7 bases fitting TRBD1. Per germline, CDR1 SGHKS and CDR2 YYEKEE (reference sequence). The CDR3 has 13 amino acids. J gave up 8 bases and V 2 bases, and 6 bases lay outside the gene matches. Here the CDR3 reads CASSFEWTGEAFF. The CDR3 region has the DNA TGTGCCAGCAGCTTCGAATGGACAGGAGAAGCTTTCTTT. Full variable domain (rest looked up from reference TRBV5-5 and TRBJ1-1): DAGVTQSPTHLIKTRGQQVTLRCSPISGHKSVSWYQQVLGQGPQFIFQYYEKEERGRGNFPDRFSARQFPNYSSELNVNALLLGDSALYLCASSFEWTGEAFFGQGTRLTVV.

V is TRBV19 and J is TRBJ1-1; 10 positions match TRBD1. The CDR3 covers 17 residues. Germline V gives CDR1 LNHDA, CDR2 SQIVND (reference sequence). V gave up 6 bases and J gave up 4 bases; unmatched junction bases: 14. The CDR3 region is CASSYGTGVGVGTEAFF. The CDR3 nucleotides are TGTGCCAGTAGCTATGGGACAGGGGTAGGAGTTGGCACTGAAGCTTTCTTT.

The chain combines TRBV5-4 with TRBJ1-2; tentatively, D is TRBD1 (6 bases). CDR3 size: 13 residues. In germline, CDR1 is SGHNT, CDR2 YYREEE (reference sequence). V was pared by 3 bases and J by 6 bases, with 12 bases between. The CDR3 loop is CASSSTGTHGYTF. The CDR3 nucleotides are TGTGCCAGCAGCTCGACCGGGACACATGGCTACACCTTC. Drawing the rest from reference TRBV5-4 and TRBJ1-2, the complete variable domain is ETGVTQSPTHLIKTRGQQVTLRCSSQSGHNTVSWYQQALGQGPQFIFQYYREEENGRGNFPPRFSGLQFPNYSSELNVNALELDDSALYLCASSSTGTHGYTFGSGTRLTVV.

The J gene is TRBJ2-7, the V gene TRBV28; 7 bases line up with TRBD2. The ends lost 5 bases at V and 4 bases at J; junction bases unmatched: 5. The CDR3 consists of 13 residues. Germline V lookup: CDR1 MDHEN, CDR2 SYDVKM. CDR3 sequence (DNA): TGTGCCAGCAGTGGCGGGGGACCGTACGAGCAGTACTTC. Encoded protein: CASSGGGPYEQYF.